This T cell receptor beta chain originates from a study of blood T cell repertoires in COVID-19 (TCRdb year 2020). In terms of the full investigation: Samples covering the acute and convalescent phases of COVID-19 were provided by collaborators in the United States, Italy and Spain. The prospective study material was composed of cDNA or gDNA derived from T cells, B-cell-depleted T cells, or PBMCs. Deeply sampled blood TCRbeta repertoires from subjects exposed to, actively infected with, or recovered from COVID-19 were included in the dataset. A freely available public database, intended as a resource for researchers studying the immune response to SARS-CoV-2, is where the repertoires were released. Samples were obtained from the ongoing ImmuneRACE study (first 160 participants) and from over 1,000 subjects provided by 6 global collaborators. A de-identified subject ID, COVID-19 status, age in years and sex were almost always included in the sample metadata. Where available, HLA class I and class II types were obtained from metadata supplied by the sample provider rather than from assay-based typing. Overall study results and their limits: Clinical and demographic metadata were provided uncurated, with the amount varying by source and participant.

Collaborating institutions collected whole blood in K2EDTA tubes following their own protocols. For TCRbeta analysis, collaborator samples were shipped as frozen whole blood, as isolated PBMCs, or as DNA extracted from either sample type. Per the germline V gene, KGHSH is the CDR1 and LQKENI is the CDR2. CDR3 length: 15 amino acids, cysteine to phenylalanine. The read is trimmed to its CDR3 DNA, 45 bases read in frame from base 1. The germline V and J ends show losses of 3 bases and 4 bases respectively, and no gene match explains 6 bases of the junction. Of note for this clone: Its antigen target is currently unknown. Base-call qualities are not available, and no considerably larger clone is one nucleotide away.

TCRbeta CDR3 regions were amplified from genomic DNA by means of the immunoSEQ Assay, a bias-controlled multiplex PCR. The paper's processing steps were these. The number of nucleated cells in each sample was estimated by amplification of reference gene primers within the assay. To quantify the absolute abundance of each unique TCRbeta CDR3 rearrangement, sequence reads were collapsed and filtered. For each sample, productive Simpson clonality was calculated by taking the square root of Simpson's diversity index across productive rearrangements. TCRdb holds this immuneACCESS table with in-frame rearrangements only. Some clones are missing; in checked studies, unresolved V genes explain under half, and the rest has no known cause. That table furnishes V, J and clone size, whereas the DNA furnished D and trimming. Counted in this sample were about 160,000 clones; roughly 74% of them appeared once. Together, the top ten hold more than 11% of the sample.

Material for sequencing was peripheral blood. This TCR came from a woman of 80 years or more with acute or convalescent COVID-19. The rearrangement joined TRBV18 to TRBJ2-1, with 7 junctional bases fitting TRBD2. The CDR3: CASSPGLDAYNEQFF. Here is the DNA: TGTGCCAGCTCACCCGGACTAGATGCGTACAATGAGCAGTTCTTC.